In its sample, the clone carrying this T cell receptor (beta chain) was seen once. The data were taken from a study of blood T cell repertoires in COVID-19. Sequenced by immunoSEQ multiplex PCR; TCRdb stores in-frame clones only, minus some. This table has about 200,000 clones, approximately 78% appearing once. Germline V lookup: CDR1 LNHDA, CDR2 SQIVND (reference sequence). This CDR3 is 14 amino acids long. Trimming cost V 8 bases and J 5 bases, with 15 bases left between them. The V and J genes are TRBV19 and TRBJ1-4; D is perhaps TRBD1 (6 bases). This sequence originates from an elderly woman with COVID-19, enrolled during active disease. Material: peripheral blood. The chain's CDR3 is CASGTGQANEKLFF. The DNA for the CDR3 is TGTGCCAGTGGTACGGGACAAGCGAATGAAAAACTGTTTTTT.